This TCR beta chain was identified during a study of CD8 T cells in Susac syndrome. Across the whole study: Among sequenced Susac syndrome patients, over 5 had active disease and about 8 were in remission.

Random hexamers primed reverse transcription of about 0.45 to 1 ug RNA. In TCRdb, the immunoSEQ multiplex PCR reads were re-called with MiXCR into one record per CDR3 protein. This sample yields 150,000 to 200,000 distinct CDR3 sequences, of which 91% are seen a single time; about 0.1% belongs to the top ten. FACS enriched CD8+ TEMRA cells, while bulk CD8+ and CD4+ were negatively isolated. Worth noting for this clonotype: Its antigen is unidentified.

Study results and caveats: An acknowledgment was made by the study that its TCR sequencing and HLA analysis involved relatively few individuals. The CD4+ T cell repertoires from Susac syndrome exhibited no clonal expansion.

This TCR derives from a human donor with Susac syndrome. The sequencing input was CD4+ T cells from PBMCs.

CDR3 sequence: CSANQGGGSTDTQYF. DNA of the CDR3: TGCAGCGCCAATCAGGGGGGCGGGAGCACAGATACGCAGTATTTT. The J gene is TRBJ2-3, the V gene TRBV29-1; perhaps TRBD1 as D (7 bases). Trimming pared 7 bases from V and 0 bases from J, leaving 17 bases between. In germline, CDR1 is SQVTM, CDR2 ANQGSEA. The CDR3 is made up of 15 amino acids.